This T cell receptor (beta chain) emerged from a study of T cells in Graves' hyperthyroidism and ophthalmopathy. Overall study findings and caveats: Ophthalmopathy prediction by the model preceded onset by a median approximately 6.1 months. Most clonotypes expanded in the thyroid (above 0.001) were also present in blood.

The patients, who ranged from 18 to 65 in age, presented with newly diagnosed hyperthyroidism lasting under 2 months. Uncontrolled infection, other autoimmune disease, pregnancy or lactation disqualified patients from enrolment. V lost 0 bases, J lost 6 bases, and 14 bases lay in between. The CDR3 length is 15 residues. Germline V gene sequence: CDR1 SGDLS, CDR2 YYNGEE. Amplification of TCR beta CDR3 regions was performed using RNA transcripts as template. Researchers ran a first-round RT-PCR on the TCR CDR3 using the HTBI primer set. MiXCR was run by TCRdb on the multiplex PCR reads, yielding one entry per CDR3 protein. This table holds some 770,000 distinct CDR3 sequences, 15% to 20% found once. This clonotype has a count of ten or more. Its antigen remains unidentified.

V usage is TRBV9 and J usage is TRBJ2-3; TRBD1 or TRBD2 may be the D gene (5 bases each). This receptor was obtained from a man aged 18 to 29 with Graves' hyperthyroidism. The sequenced sample was blood. The CDR3 sequence is CASSVDGSWGDTQYF. The CDR3, as DNA: TGTGCCAGCAGCGTAGATGGAAGTTGGGGGGATACGCAGTATTTT.